The 29 T cell receptor beta chains below were found in one sample sequenced in a study of cytomegalovirus exposure and HLA in healthy donors. The PCR had 60 Vbeta and 13 Jbeta primers. This table comes from immunoSEQ multiplex PCR, and its TCRdb copy is limited to in-frame clones, with some not included. The sample shows more than 110,000 clones, approximately 80% of them seen only once. The sequenced material came from PBMCs. These receptors all stem from a man in his fifties in good health and CMV-seronegative.

This chain links TRBV5-1 with TRBJ2-5; tentative D call: TRBD2 (6 bases). V lost 0 bases and J 4 bases, leaving 10 bases between the germline ends. Germline V gene sequence: CDR1 SGHRS, CDR2 YFSETQ. CDR3 length equals 14 residues. CDR3 sequence: CASSLAWGGETQYF. As DNA, the CDR3 is TGCGCCAGCAGCTTGGCATGGGGAGGAGAGACCCAGTACTTC. The full variable domain, its missing parts supplied by reference TRBV5-1 and TRBJ2-5, is KAGVTQTPRYLIKTRGQQVTLSCSPISGHRSVSWYQQTPGQGLQFLFEYFSETQRNKGNFPGRFSGRQFSNSRSEMNVSTLELGDSALYLCASSLAWGGETQYFGPGTRLLVL.

V and J are TRBV9 and TRBJ1-4; D not resolved. V gave up 2 bases and J gave up 7 bases, with 12 bases separating them. Germline V lookup: CDR1 SGDLS, CDR2 YYNGEE. The CDR3 consists of 14 residues. CDR3 bases: TGTGCCAGCAGCGTGGGAGGAGGCGCTGAAAAACTGTTTTTT. It codes for CASSVGGGAEKLFF.

V and J are TRBV5-6 and TRBJ1-2; tentatively, D is TRBD1 (6 bases). Germline V gene lookup returns CDR1 SGHDT and CDR2 YYEEEE. CDR3 length: 15 residues. Trimming removed 0 bases at V and 2 bases at J, with 11 bases between. CDR3 protein: CASSLGTGINYGYTF. For the CDR3, the DNA is TGTGCCAGCAGCTTGGGAACAGGGATAAACTATGGCTACACCTTC.

V and J are TRBV29-1 and TRBJ1-4, with 7 bases identical to TRBD1. This CDR3 comprises 13 residues. Germline V gene sequence: CDR1 SQVTM, CDR2 ANQGSEA. V trimming: 4 bases; J trimming: 8 bases; junction bases outside the gene matches: 7. The chain's CDR3 is CSVARDSSEKLFF. The CDR3 DNA follows: TGCAGCGTTGCGCGGGACAGCTCCGAAAAACTGTTTTTT. The complete variable domain, with remaining parts taken from reference TRBV29-1 and TRBJ1-4, reads SAVISQKPSRDICQRGTSLTIQCQVDSQVTMMFWYRQQPGQSLTLIATANQGSEATYESGFVIDKFPISRPNLTFSTLTVSNMSPEDSSIYLCSVARDSSEKLFFGSGTQLSVL.

CDR3 in amino acids: CASSSGQAGYEQFF. Here the CDR3 DNA reads TGTGCCAGCAGCTCCGGACAGGCTGGGTATGAGCAGTTCTTC. The J gene is TRBJ2-1, the V gene TRBV5-4; 7 bases are a match to TRBD1. From germline, CDR1 is SGHNT and CDR2 YYREEE (reference sequence). This CDR3 comprises 14 residues. With 3 bases clipped from V and 8 bases from J, the junction kept 8 bases outside the gene matches.

The rearrangement links TRBV7-2 to TRBJ1-1; possibly TRBD1 for D (6 bases). Germline lookup yields CDR1 SGHTA and CDR2 FQGNSA. V was pared by 1 base and J by 2 bases, with 11 bases between. The CDR3 is 15 amino acids. CDR3 sequence reads: CASSLGGGGNTEAFF. For the CDR3, the DNA is TGTGCCAGCAGCTTAGGAGGGGGTGGAAACACTGAAGCTTTCTTT.

The chain carries TRBV7-9 and TRBJ1-2; D uncertain. The germline CDR1 and CDR2 sequences are SEHNR and FQNEAQ (reference sequence). The CDR3 length is 11 residues. Trimming stripped 4 bases from V and 5 bases from J, with 5 bases between. The CDR3 here is CASSSRYGYTF. CDR3 nucleotides: TGTGCCAGCAGCTCGAGGTATGGCTACACCTTC.

The V call is TRBV11-2, the J call TRBJ1-5; D possibly corresponds to TRBD1 (6 bases). Germline CDR1 reads SGHAT; CDR2 reads FQNNGV. V lost 6 bases and J 1 base, leaving 13 bases between the germline ends. CDR3 length equals 15 residues. The CDR3 nucleotides read TGTGCCAGCAGTGAGGGGGGGTTGAGCAATCAGCCCCAGCATTTT. This codes for CASSEGGLSNQPQHF. The entire variable domain, with the rest obtained from reference TRBV11-2 and TRBJ1-5, is as follows: EAGVAQSPRYKIIEKRQSVAFWCNPISGHATLYWYQQILGQGPKLLIQFQNNGVVDDSQLPKDRFSAERLKGVDSTLKIQPAKLEDSAVYLCASSEGGLSNQPQHFGDGTRLSIL.

The rearrangement uses TRBV18 and TRBJ1-2; 10 bases match TRBD1. This CDR3 region has 16 residues. The junction had 5 bases not matched to a gene; V was cut back by 4 bases and J by 0 bases. Per the germline V gene, CDR1 is KGHSH and CDR2 is LQKENI. The CDR3 DNA reads TGTGCCAGCTCACTCGGACAGGGGGGAGCTAACTATGGCTACACCTTC. Translating it yields CASSLGQGGANYGYTF.

This chain links TRBV29-1 with TRBJ2-5; 7 bases fit TRBD2. CDR3 size: 12 residues. After removal of 3 bases from V and 5 bases from J, the junction contained 3 bases not matched to a gene. Germline CDR1 and CDR2: SQVTM and ANQGSEA. The CDR3 region has the DNA TGCAGCGTTGAGCGGCGGGGGGAGACCCAGTACTTC. Translating it yields CSVERRGETQYF.

The genes are TRBV10-3 and TRBJ2-5, with D possibly TRBD2 on 5 matching bases. Looked up from germline, CDR1 is ENHRY and CDR2 is SYGVKD. The CDR3 has 16 amino acids. With 4 bases removed from V and 4 bases from J, the gap between germline ends came to 19 bases. The chain's CDR3 is CAISGGGGLLGETQYF. CDR3 bases: TGTGCCATCAGTGGAGGTGGCGGACTTCTCGGAGAGACCCAGTACTTC.

This chain connects TRBV13 to TRBJ2-3, with a weak D call TRBD2 (5 bases). The CDR3 contains 14 residues. The V end was cut by 5 bases, the J end by 0 bases, with 9 bases between. Germline CDR1 and CDR2: PRHDT and FYEKMQ (reference sequence). This CDR3 reads CASSPGVSTDTQYF. DNA of the CDR3: TGTGCCAGCAGCCCCGGGGTTAGCACAGATACGCAGTATTTT.

The V and J genes are TRBV6-1 and TRBJ1-2, with 12 bases matching TRBD1. Germline trimming cut 6 bases from V and 6 bases from J; bases unmatched to any gene: 2. Germline V gene data show CDR1 as MNHNS and CDR2 as SASEGT. The CDR3 consists of 13 residues. This chain's CDR3 is CASRGTGGDGYTF. DNA for the CDR3: TGTGCCAGCAGAGGGACAGGGGGCGATGGCTACACCTTC.

The chain recombines TRBV12-5 with TRBJ1-2; a weak D match, TRBD1 (6 bases). V lost 1 base and J lost 4, with 16 bases in between. The germline V gene encodes CDR1 LGHNT and CDR2 FRNRAP. The CDR3 has 16 amino acids. Here the CDR3 DNA reads TGTGCTAGTGGTTTGGCTTCCCAGGGGATCCTCTATGGCTACACCTTC. Residues: CASGLASQGILYGYTF.

The rearrangement joins TRBV7-9 to TRBJ1-4; a weak D match, TRBD1 (5 bases). Trimming took 2 bases from V and 7 from J, leaving 8 bases between them. Germline CDR1 and CDR2: SEHNR and FQNEAQ (reference sequence). The CDR3 runs to 13 residues. The DNA of the CDR3 is TGTGCCAGCAGCTTACGAGACAGTGAAAAACTGTTTTTT. Amino acid sequence: CASSLRDSEKLFF.

Here the CDR3 DNA reads TGTGCCAGTAGTCTTTACGGACAGGGATTCAATCAGCCCCAGCATTTT. Its protein product is CASSLYGQGFNQPQHF. J is TRBJ1-5 and V is TRBV19, with TRBD1 matching over 8 bases. Germline V lookup: CDR1 LNHDA, CDR2 SQIVND (reference sequence). V trimming: 5 bases; J trimming: 3 bases; junction bases outside the gene matches: 9. The CDR3 has 16 amino acids.

V and J are TRBV27 and TRBJ2-6; 11 bases agree with TRBD2. Germline V gene data show CDR1 as MNHEY and CDR2 as SMNVEV (reference sequence). This CDR3 is built from 18 residues. Trimming at V came to 5 bases and at J to 0 bases, leaving 6 bases not matched to a gene. The CDR3 DNA sequence: TGTGCCAGCAGTAGGACTAGCGGGCTCGGCTCTGGGGCCAACGTCCTGACTTTC. As protein: CASSRTSGLGSGANVLTF.

This clone has a handful of counts. The V and J genes are TRBV6-1 and TRBJ1-5, with D possibly matching TRBD1 (6 bases). Germline V CDR1 and CDR2: MNHNS, SASEGT. Trimming stripped 3 bases from V and 12 bases from J, with 9 bases between. This CDR3 comprises 11 residues. Here the CDR3 DNA reads TGTGCCAGCAGTGATGGACAGTTCCAGCATTTT. It yields the protein CASSDGQFQHF.

The rearrangement links TRBV5-1 to TRBJ2-1; weak D call: TRBD2 (5 bases). The CDR3 consists of 14 residues. The V end was cut by 4 bases, the J end by 6 bases, with 14 bases between. The V gene's germline CDR1 is SGHRS and CDR2 YFSETQ. CDR3 in DNA: TGCGCCAGCAGCGCACTGACTAACGTCAATGAGCAGTTCTTC. Protein sequence: CASSALTNVNEQFF.

The chain employs TRBV5-6 and TRBJ2-2; 7 bases map to TRBD2. The CDR3 consists of 15 residues. CDR1 and CDR2 (germline): SGHDT, YYEEEE. V dropped 2 bases and J dropped 4; count of bases not matched to a gene: 5. CDR3 nucleotide sequence: TGTGCCAGCAGCTTATACACGGGGGGCACCGGGGAGCTGTTTTTT. Protein product: CASSLYTGGTGELFF.

This chain uses TRBV19 with TRBJ2-7; 8 bases are shared with TRBD2. J lost 6 bases, V lost 5 bases, and 9 bases had no gene match. Germline CDR1 reads LNHDA; CDR2 reads SQIVND (reference sequence). The CDR3 totals 14 residues. The CDR3 here is CASSLTGTRGEQYF. The CDR3 DNA reads as TGTGCCAGTAGTCTAACCGGGACTAGGGGCGAGCAGTACTTC. Variable domain in full (rest from reference TRBV19 and TRBJ2-7): DGGITQSPKYLFRKEGQNVTLSCEQNLNHDAMYWYRQDPGQGLRLIYYSQIVNDFQKGDIAEGYSVSREKKESFPLTVTSAQKNPTAFYLCASSLTGTRGEQYFGPGTRLTVT.

The J gene is TRBJ2-1, the V gene TRBV5-1; TRBD2 matches 10 bases. Germline V gene lookup returns CDR1 SGHRS and CDR2 YFSETQ. The CDR3 contains 15 residues. Trimming at V came to 0 bases and at J to 4 bases, leaving 1 base not matched to a gene. The DNA of the CDR3 is TGCGCCAGCAGCTTGGAAGCGGGGGGGTACAATGAGCAGTTCTTC. It specifies CASSLEAGGYNEQFF.

In this sample, this clone turned up once. V and J are TRBV7-2 and TRBJ1-5; 8 bases align to TRBD1. Germline CDR1 is SGHTA and CDR2 is FQGNSA. The CDR3 is 13 amino acids. With 5 bases clipped from V and 5 bases from J, the junction kept 2 bases outside the gene matches. The CDR3 spells CASSPDRDQPQHF. The CDR3 nucleotides are TGTGCCAGCAGCCCGGACAGGGATCAGCCCCAGCATTTT.

The chain carries TRBV5-6 and TRBJ1-2; TRBD1 matches 9 bases. Germline CDR1 reads SGHDT; CDR2 reads YYEEEE. CDR3 length: 16 residues. The V gene end was trimmed by 5 bases and the J gene end by 7 bases; junction bases not matched to a gene: 15. The DNA for the CDR3 is TGTGCCAGCAGAAGACGTGGGACAGGGCCGATCGCTGGCTACACCTTC. It translates to CASRRRGTGPIAGYTF.

The chain links TRBV6-1 to TRBJ1-1, with a tentative D call TRBD1 (5 bases). Germline V CDR1 and CDR2: MNHNS, SASEGT. This CDR3 spans 13 amino acids. V lost 5 bases and J lost 6, with 13 bases in between. CDR3 DNA: TGTGCCAGCAGTTCGAGCGGGGGAGCTGAAGCTTTCTTT. It yields the protein CASSSSGGAEAFF.

This chain connects TRBV21-1 to TRBJ2-7; the table gives TRBD1 as D, unverified against the DNA. TRBV21-1 is an annotated pseudogene. CDR3 length: 18 residues. The CDR3 here is CASSIPPGQYTSSYEQYF. The CDR3 DNA sequence: TGTGCCAGCAGCATTCCTCCGGGACAATATACGAGCTCCTACGAGCAGTACTTC.

The chain links TRBV4-1 to TRBJ2-7; 11 bases match TRBD2. The CDR3 runs to 17 residues. V trimming: 1 base; J trimming: 5 bases; junction bases outside the gene matches: 10. CDR1 and CDR2 (germline): MGHRA, YSYEKL. CDR3 bases: TGCGCCAGCAGCCAAGTTCACCGACTAGCGGGAAGCAACGAGCAGTACTTC. Protein product: CASSQVHRLAGSNEQYF.

This chain uses TRBV6-1 with TRBJ1-5; tentatively, D is TRBD1 (5 bases). Trimming removed 1 base from V and 0 bases from J, with 19 bases in between. Germline-derived CDR1 and CDR2 are MNHNS and SASEGT. The CDR3 loop spans 19 amino acids. CDR3 residues: CASSEGFARDSSSNQPQHF. The CDR3 DNA reads TGTGCCAGCAGTGAAGGTTTCGCCAGGGACTCTTCTAGCAATCAGCCCCAGCATTTT.

This chain connects TRBV7-8 to TRBJ1-1, with D unresolved. The V end lost 1 base, the J end lost 3 bases, and 9 bases lay between the germline ends. The CDR3 loop spans 14 amino acids. The V gene's germline CDR1 is SGHVS and CDR2 FQNEAQ. The CDR3 DNA is TGTGCCAGCAGCTTAGGTCAGATGGACACTGAAGCTTTCTTT. It yields the protein CASSLGQMDTEAFF. Looking up the rest from reference TRBV7-8 and TRBJ1-1 gives the full variable domain: GAGVSQSPRYKVAKRGQDVALRCDPISGHVSLFWYQQALGQGPEFLTYFQNEAQLDKSGLPSDRFFAERPEGSVSTLKIQRTQQEDSAVYLCASSLGQMDTEAFFGQGTRLTVV.